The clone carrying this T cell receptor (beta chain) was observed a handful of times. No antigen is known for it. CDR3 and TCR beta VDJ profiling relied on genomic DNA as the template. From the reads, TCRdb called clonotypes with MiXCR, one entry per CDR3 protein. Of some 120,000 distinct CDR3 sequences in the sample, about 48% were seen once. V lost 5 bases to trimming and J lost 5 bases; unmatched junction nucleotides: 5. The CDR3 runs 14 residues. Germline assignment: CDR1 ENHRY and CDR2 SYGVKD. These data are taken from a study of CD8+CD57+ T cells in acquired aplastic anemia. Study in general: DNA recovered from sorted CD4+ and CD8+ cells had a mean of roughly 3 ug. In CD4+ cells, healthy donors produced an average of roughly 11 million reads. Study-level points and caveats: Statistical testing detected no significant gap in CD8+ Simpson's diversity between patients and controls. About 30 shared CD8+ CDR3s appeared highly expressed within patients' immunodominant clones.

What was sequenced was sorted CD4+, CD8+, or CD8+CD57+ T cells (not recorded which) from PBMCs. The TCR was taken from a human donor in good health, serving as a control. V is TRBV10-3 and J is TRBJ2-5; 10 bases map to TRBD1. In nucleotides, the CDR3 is TGTGCCATCAGTATGACAGGGGGCATGGAGACCCAGTACTTC. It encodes CAISMTGGMETQYF.